This TCR beta chain was captured by sequencing in a study of T cell clones after liver transplantation. Study at large: In this trial, immunosuppression withdrawal was attempted within 2 years of liver transplant. Blood was drawn pre-transplant, before withdrawal, and after full or failed withdrawal. TCRbeta sequencing after a pre-transplant mixed lymphocyte reaction identified graft-donor-reactive clones, later tracked in post-transplant blood.

The method was immunoSEQ multiplex PCR; TCRdb's version includes in-frame clones alone and lacks a portion of them. There are 93,000 or so clones in the sample; 84% occur only once, and about 2.8% lies in the top ten. In this sample, this clone turned up once. The CDR3 loop spans 14 amino acids. After removal of 7 bases from V and 4 bases from J, the junction contained 3 bases not matched to a gene. Germline V CDR1 and CDR2: MNHNS, SASEGT. The sequence derives from a human patient who received a liver transplant. Certain T cells may be donor cells from the graft. Here the sequenced sample was CD4+ T cells from blood, taken around 49 months after liver transplant. The J gene is TRBJ2-2, the V gene TRBV6-1, with 10 bases lining up with TRBD1. The CDR3 spells CASTGQGVTGELFF. DNA for the CDR3: TGTGCCAGCACCGGACAGGGGGTCACCGGGGAGCTGTTTTTT.